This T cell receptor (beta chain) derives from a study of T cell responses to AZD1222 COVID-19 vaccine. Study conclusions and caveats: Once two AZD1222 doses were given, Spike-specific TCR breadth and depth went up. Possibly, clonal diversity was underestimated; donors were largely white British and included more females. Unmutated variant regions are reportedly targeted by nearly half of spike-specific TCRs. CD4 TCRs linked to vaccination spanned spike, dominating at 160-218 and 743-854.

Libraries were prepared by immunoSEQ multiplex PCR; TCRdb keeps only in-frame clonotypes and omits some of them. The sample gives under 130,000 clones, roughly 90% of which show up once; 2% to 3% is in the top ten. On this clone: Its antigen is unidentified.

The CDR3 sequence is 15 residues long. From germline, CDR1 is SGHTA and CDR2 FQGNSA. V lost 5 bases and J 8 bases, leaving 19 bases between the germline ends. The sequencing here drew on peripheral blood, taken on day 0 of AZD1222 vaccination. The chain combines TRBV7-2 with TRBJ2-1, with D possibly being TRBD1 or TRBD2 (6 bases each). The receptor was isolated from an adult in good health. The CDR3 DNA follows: TGTGCCAGCAGCCCCTTCCCCCGGGGGCGGGATGAGCAGTTCTTC. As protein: CASSPFPRGRDEQFF. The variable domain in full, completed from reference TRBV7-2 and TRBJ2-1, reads GAGVSQSPSNKVTEKGKDVELRCDPISGHTALYWYRQSLGQGLEFLIYFQGNSAPDKSGLPSDRFSAERTGGSVSTLTIQRTQQEDSAVYLCASSPFPRGRDEQFFGPGTRLTVL.